This record covers a single T cell receptor beta chain. Antigen: not known. Germline V CDR1 and CDR2: SGHKS, YYEKEE (reference sequence). CDR3 length equals 16 residues. Deletions cut 6 bases from V and 3 bases from J, with 22 bases between. These data belong to a study of cytomegalovirus exposure and HLA in healthy donors. General observations from the study: Researchers reported that a few CMV-associated chains were confirmed in vitro as CMV antigen-specific.

PCR amplification relied on 60 Vbeta primers (plus 13 Jbeta primers). The table came from immunoSEQ multiplex PCR; TCRdb's copy has only in-frame clones and leaves some out. The sample records over 60,000 clones, approximately 70% being singletons. The rearrangement joins TRBV5-5 to TRBJ2-7, with D possibly being TRBD1 (7 bases). The sequenced sample was PBMCs. The origin of this receptor is a male donor in good health and CMV-seropositive. The CDR3 DNA sequence: TGTGCCAGCACCCCGGGGGACAGTCGATCGCTCTACGAGCAGTACTTC. It yields the protein CASTPGDSRSLYEQYF.